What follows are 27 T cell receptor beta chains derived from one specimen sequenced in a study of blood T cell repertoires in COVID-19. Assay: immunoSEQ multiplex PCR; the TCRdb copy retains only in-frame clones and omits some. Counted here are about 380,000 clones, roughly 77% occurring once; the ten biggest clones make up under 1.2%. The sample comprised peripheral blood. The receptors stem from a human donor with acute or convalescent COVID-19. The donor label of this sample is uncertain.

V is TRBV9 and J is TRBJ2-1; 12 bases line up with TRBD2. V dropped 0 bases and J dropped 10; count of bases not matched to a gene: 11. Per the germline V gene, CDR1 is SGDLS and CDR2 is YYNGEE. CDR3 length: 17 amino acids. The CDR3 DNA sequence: TGTGCCAGCAGCGTAGCTTGGGCTAGCGGGAGGGCCGGAGAGCAGTTCTTC. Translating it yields CASSVAWASGRAGEQFF. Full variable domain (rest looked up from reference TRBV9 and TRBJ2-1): DSGVTQTPKHLITATGQRVTLRCSPRSGDLSVYWYQQSLDQGLQFLIQYYNGEERAKGNILERFSAQQFPDLHSELNLSSLELGDSALYFCASSVAWASGRAGEQFFGPGTRLTVL.

The CDR3 DNA is TGTGCCAGCAGTGACTCGCCGAGGGGGCCAGATACGCAGTATTTT. It specifies CASSDSPRGPDTQYF. The chain combines TRBV6-4 with TRBJ2-3, with 7 nucleotides matching TRBD1. The J segment lost 4 bases and the V segment lost 0 bases, leaving 4 bases of the junction unmatched. The germline gives CDR1 MRHNA, CDR2 SNTAGT. The CDR3 runs 15 residues.

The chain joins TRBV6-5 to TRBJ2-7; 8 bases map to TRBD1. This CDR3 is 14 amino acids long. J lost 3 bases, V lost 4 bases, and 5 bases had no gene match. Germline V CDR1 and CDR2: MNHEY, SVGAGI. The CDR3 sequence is CASSSWDRSYEQYF. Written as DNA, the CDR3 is TGTGCCAGCAGTTCCTGGGACAGGAGCTACGAGCAGTACTTC.

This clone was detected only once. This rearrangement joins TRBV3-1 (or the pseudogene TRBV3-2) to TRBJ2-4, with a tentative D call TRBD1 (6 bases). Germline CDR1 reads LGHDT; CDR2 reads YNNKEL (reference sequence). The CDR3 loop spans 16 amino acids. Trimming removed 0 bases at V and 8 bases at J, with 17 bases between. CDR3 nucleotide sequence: TGTGCCAGCAGCCAAGATGGGGGCGCTGGTTTGGACATTCAGTACTTC. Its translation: CASSQDGGAGLDIQYF.

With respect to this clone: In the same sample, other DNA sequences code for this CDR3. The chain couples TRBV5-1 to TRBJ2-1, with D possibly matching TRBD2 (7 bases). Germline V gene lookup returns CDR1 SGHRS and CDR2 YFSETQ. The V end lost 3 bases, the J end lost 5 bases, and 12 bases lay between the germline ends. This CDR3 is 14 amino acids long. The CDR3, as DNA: TGCGCCAGCAGCTCGGGGGGCGCAAACAATGAGCAGTTCTTC. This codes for CASSSGGANNEQFF.

The CDR3 region has the DNA TGTGCCAGCAGTGTACTAGCGGGGGGGGATAGTGAGCAGTTCTTC. Its translation is CASSVLAGGDSEQFF. This sequence joins TRBV2 and TRBJ2-1, with TRBD2 identical over 13 bases. Germline V gene data show CDR1 as SNHLY and CDR2 as FYNNEI. This CDR3 is 15 amino acids long. Germline trimming cut 4 bases from V and 9 bases from J; bases unmatched to any gene: 6.

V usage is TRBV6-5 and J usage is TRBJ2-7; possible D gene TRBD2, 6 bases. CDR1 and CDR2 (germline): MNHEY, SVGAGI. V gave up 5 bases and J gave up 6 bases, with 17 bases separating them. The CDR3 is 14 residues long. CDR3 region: CASSLLAQTSEQYF. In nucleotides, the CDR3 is TGTGCCAGCAGTCTACTAGCTCAGACCTCCGAGCAGTACTTC.

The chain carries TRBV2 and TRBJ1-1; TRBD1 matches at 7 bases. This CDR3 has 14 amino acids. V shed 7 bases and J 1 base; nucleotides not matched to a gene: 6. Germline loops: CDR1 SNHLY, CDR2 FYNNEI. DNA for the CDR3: TGTGCCAGCAAGCCAGACAGGGCGAACACTGAAGCTTTCTTT. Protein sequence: CASKPDRANTEAFF. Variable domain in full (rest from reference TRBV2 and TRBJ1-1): EPEVTQTPSHQVTQMGQEVILRCVPISNHLYFYWYRQILGQKVEFLVSFYNNEISEKSEIFDDQFSVERPDGSNFTLKIRSTKLEDSAMYFCASKPDRANTEAFFGQGTRLTVV.

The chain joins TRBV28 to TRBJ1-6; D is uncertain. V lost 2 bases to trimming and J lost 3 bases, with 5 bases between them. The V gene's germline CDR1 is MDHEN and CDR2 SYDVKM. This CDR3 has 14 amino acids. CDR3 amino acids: CASSLAGYNSPLHF. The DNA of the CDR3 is TGTGCCAGCAGTTTAGCAGGCTATAATTCACCCCTCCACTTT.

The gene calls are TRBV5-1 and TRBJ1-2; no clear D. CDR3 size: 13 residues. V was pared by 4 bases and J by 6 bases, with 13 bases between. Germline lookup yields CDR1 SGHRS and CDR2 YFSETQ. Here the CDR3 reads CASSPTDLHGYTF. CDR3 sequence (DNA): TGCGCCAGCAGCCCTACAGATCTTCATGGCTACACCTTC.

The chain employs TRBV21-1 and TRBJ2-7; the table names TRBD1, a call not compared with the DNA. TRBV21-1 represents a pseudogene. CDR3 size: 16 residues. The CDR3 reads CASSKTGTGWSYEQYF. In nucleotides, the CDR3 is TGTGCCAGCAGCAAAACGGGGACAGGGTGGTCCTACGAGCAGTACTTC.

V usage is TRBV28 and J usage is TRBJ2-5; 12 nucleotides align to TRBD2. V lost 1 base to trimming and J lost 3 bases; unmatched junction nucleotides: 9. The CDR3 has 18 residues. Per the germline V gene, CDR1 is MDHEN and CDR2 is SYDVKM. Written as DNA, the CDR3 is TGTGCCAGCAGTTTATCCTCCCGACTAGCGGGGGCCGAAGAGACCCAGTACTTC. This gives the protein CASSLSSRLAGAEETQYF.

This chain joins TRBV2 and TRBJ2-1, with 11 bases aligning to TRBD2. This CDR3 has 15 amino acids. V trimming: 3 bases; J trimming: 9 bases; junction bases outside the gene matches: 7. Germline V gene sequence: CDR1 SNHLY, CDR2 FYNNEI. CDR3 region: CASSESSGRISEQFF. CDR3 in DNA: TGTGCCAGCAGTGAGTCTAGCGGGAGGATCAGTGAGCAGTTCTTC.

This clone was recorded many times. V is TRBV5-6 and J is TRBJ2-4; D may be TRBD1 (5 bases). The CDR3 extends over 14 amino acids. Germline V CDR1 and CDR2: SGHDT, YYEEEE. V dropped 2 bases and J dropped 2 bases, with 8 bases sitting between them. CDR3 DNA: TGTGCCAGCAGCTTCACAGGTACCAAAAACATTCAGTACTTC. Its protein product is CASSFTGTKNIQYF.

CDR3 sequence: CASSQSGTGGEQYF. DNA of the CDR3: TGCGCCAGCAGCCAGTCCGGGACGGGGGGCGAGCAGTACTTC. This sequence joins TRBV4-1 and TRBJ2-7; 7 bases map to TRBD2. J lost 6 bases, V lost 3 bases, and 8 bases had no gene match. This CDR3 region has 14 residues. Germline V gene data show CDR1 as MGHRA and CDR2 as YSYEKL.

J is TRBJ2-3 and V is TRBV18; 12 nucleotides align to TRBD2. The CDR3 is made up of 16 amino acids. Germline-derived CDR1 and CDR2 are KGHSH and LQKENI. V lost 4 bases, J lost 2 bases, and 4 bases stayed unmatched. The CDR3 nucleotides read TGTGCCAGCTCACTGTCTAGCGGGAGGGCCACAGATACGCAGTATTTT. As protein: CASSLSSGRATDTQYF.

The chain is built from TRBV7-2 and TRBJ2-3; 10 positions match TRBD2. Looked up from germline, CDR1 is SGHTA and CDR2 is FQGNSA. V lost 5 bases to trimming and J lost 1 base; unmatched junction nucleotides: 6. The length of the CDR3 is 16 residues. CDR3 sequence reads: CASSPAGTSGTDTQYF. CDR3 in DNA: TGTGCCAGCAGCCCGGCCGGGACTAGCGGCACAGATACGCAGTATTTT.

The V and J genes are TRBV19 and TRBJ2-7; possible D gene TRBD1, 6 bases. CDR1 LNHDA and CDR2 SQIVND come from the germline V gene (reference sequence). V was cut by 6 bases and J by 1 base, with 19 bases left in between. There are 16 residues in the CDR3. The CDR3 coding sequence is TGTGCCAGTAGCCCAGGGGCACAGGGACCTTCCTACGAGCAGTACTTC. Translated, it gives CASSPGAQGPSYEQYF.

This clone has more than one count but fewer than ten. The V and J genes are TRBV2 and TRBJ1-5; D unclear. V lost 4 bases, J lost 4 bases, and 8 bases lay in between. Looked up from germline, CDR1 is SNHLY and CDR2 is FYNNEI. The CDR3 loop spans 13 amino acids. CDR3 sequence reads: CASSVISNQPQHF. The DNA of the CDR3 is TGTGCCAGCAGTGTTATCTCTAATCAGCCCCAGCATTTT.

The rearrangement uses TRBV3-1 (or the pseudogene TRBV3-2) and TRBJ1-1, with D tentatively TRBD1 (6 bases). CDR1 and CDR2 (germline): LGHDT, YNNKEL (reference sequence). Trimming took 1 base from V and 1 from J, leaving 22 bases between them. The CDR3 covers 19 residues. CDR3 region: CASSQAGHSRVIWNTEAFF. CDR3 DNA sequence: TGTGCCAGCAGCCAAGCGGGACACTCTAGGGTTATTTGGAACACTGAAGCTTTCTTT.

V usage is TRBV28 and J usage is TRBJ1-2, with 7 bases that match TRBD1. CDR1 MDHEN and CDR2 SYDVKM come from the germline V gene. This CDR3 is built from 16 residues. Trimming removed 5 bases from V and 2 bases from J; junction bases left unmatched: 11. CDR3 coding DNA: TGTGCCAGCAGTGAAAACAGGGGAATTGGGAACTATGGCTACACCTTC. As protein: CASSENRGIGNYGYTF.

The CDR3 region has the DNA TGTGCCAGCAGCCACCAGGGGAAGGGGTTGTCTAATGAAAAACTGTTTTTT. Its protein is CASSHQGKGLSNEKLFF. The chain recombines TRBV3-1 (or the pseudogene TRBV3-2) with TRBJ1-4; a possible D gene is TRBD1 (6 bases). The germline gives CDR1 LGHDT, CDR2 YNNKEL (reference sequence). CDR3 length equals 17 residues. V was clipped by 3 bases and J by 3 bases, with 17 bases between them.

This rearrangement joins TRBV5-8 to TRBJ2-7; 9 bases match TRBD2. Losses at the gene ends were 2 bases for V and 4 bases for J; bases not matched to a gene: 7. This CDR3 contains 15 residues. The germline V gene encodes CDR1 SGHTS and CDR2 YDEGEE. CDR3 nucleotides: TGTGCCAGCAGCTTTGGCGGTAGCGGGAGATACGAGCAGTACTTC. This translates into CASSFGGSGRYEQYF. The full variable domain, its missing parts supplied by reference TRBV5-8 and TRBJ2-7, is EAGVTQSPTHLIKTRGQQATLRCSPISGHTSVYWYQQALGLGLQFLLWYDEGEERNRGNFPPRFSGRQFPNYSSELNVNALELEDSALYLCASSFGGSGRYEQYFGPGTRLTVT.

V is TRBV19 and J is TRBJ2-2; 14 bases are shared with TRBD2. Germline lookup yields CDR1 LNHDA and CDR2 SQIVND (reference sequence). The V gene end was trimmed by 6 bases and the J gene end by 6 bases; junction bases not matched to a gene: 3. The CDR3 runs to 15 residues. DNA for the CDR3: TGTGCCAGTAGGGGGACTAGCGGGGGCCCCGGGGAGCTGTTTTTT. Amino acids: CASRGTSGGPGELFF.

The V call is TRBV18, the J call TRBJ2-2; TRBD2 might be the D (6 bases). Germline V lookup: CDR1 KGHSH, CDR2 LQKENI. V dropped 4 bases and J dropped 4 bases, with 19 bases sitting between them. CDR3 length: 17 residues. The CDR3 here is CASSQGTPGRVTGELFF. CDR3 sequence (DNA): TGTGCCAGCTCACAAGGGACTCCGGGACGGGTCACCGGGGAGCTGTTTTTT.

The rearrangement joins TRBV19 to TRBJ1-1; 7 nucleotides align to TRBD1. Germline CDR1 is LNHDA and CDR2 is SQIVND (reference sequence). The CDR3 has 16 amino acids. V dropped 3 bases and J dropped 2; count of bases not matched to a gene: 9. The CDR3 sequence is CASSIPQGVDNTEAFF. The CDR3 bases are TGTGCCAGTAGTATTCCGCAGGGGGTGGATAACACTGAAGCTTTCTTT.

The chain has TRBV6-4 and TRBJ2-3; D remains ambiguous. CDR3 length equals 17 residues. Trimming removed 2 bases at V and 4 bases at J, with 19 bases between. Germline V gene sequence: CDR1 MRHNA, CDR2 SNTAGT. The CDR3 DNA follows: TGTGCCAGCAGTGACCCAGGCTCTCGCTGTTCAGCAGATACGCAGTATTTT. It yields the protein CASSDPGSRCSADTQYF.